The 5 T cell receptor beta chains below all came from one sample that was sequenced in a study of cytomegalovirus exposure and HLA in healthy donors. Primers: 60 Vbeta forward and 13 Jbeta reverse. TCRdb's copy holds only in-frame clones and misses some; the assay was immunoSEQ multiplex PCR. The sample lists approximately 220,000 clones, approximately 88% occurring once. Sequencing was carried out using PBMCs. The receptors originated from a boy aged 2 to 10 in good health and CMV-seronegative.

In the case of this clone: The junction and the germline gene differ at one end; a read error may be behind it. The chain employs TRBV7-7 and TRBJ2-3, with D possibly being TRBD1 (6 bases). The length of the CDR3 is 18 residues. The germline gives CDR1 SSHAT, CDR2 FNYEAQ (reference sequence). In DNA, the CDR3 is TGTGCTAGCAGCTTAAACCCTCATACAGGGTCTAGCACAGATACGCAGTATTTT. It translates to CASSLNPHTGSSTDTQYF. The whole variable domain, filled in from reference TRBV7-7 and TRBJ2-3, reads GAGVSQSPRYKVTKRGQDVTLRCDPISSHATLYWYQQALGQGPEFLTYFNYEAQPDKSGLPSDRFSAERPEGSISTLTIQRTEQRDSAMYRCASSLNPHTGSSTDTQYFGPGTRLTVL.

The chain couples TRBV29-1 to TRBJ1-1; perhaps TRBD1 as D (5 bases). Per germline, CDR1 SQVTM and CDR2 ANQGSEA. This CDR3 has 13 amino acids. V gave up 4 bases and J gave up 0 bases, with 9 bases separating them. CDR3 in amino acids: CSVVGGMNTEAFF. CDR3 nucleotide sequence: TGCAGCGTTGTGGGGGGGATGAACACTGAAGCTTTCTTT.

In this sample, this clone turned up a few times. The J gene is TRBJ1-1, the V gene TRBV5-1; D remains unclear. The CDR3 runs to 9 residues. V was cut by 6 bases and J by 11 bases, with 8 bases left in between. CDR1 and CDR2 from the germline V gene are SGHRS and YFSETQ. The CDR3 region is CASNPGAFF. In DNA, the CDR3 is TGCGCCAGCAACCCCGGGGCTTTCTTT.

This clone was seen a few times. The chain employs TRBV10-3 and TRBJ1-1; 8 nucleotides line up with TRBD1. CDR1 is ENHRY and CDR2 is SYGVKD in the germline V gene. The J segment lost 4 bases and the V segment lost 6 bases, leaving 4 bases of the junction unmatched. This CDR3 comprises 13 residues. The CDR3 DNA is TGTGCCATCAGAGACAGGGGAGGCACTGAAGCTTTCTTT. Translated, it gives CAIRDRGGTEAFF.

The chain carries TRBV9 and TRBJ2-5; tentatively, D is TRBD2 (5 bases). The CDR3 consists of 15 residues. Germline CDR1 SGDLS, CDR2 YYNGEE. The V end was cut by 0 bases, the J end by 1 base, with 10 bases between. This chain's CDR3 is CASSVGRAVQETQYF. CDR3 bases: TGTGCCAGCAGCGTAGGGCGGGCCGTCCAAGAGACCCAGTACTTC.